This T cell receptor (beta chain) originates from a study of shared clonotypes between healthy human individuals. V lost 6 bases, J lost 7 bases, and 11 bases stayed unmatched. The CDR3 length is 15 residues. Germline V gene sequence: CDR1 MNHEY, CDR2 SMNVEV (reference sequence). CD45RO-negative, CCR7-positively selected cells formed the naive CD8 fraction, excluding terminally differentiated effector memory CD45RA+ cells. Overall study findings and caveats: How much donors shared clonotypes was expected to be affected by sequencing depth. Non-shared clonotypes were found to have lower generation probabilities than the clonotypes that were shared by all four of the sorted-subset donors.

In the case of this clone: Its matching antigen is unknown. Other DNA sequences from this sample encode an identical CDR3 as well.

Assay execution took place at the deep level. Sequencing was performed with immunoSEQ multiplex PCR; in TCRdb, only in-frame clones are kept and a portion is missing. The sample lists some 2 million clones, about 94% occurring once. The chain is built from TRBV27 and TRBJ2-1; TRBD2 matches 8 bases. Specimen: naive CD8+ T cells sorted from blood. The sequence was collected from a man between 18 and 35 years old in good health. The CDR3 DNA is TGTGCCAGCAGCCCCGGGACTAGGGGAGGGAATGAGCAGTTCTTC. Its protein is CASSPGTRGGNEQFF.